This T cell receptor (beta chain) was found in a study of human T cells and chemical hapten exposure. Study context: It was small differences in pooled library volume that mainly caused per-sample TCR yields to vary.

Time point defined: healthy volunteer bleed at 6 weeks. Unfractionated whole blood was the source from which total RNA was extracted. Regarding this clonotype: No antigen is known for it.

Individual cDNA molecules received unique molecular identifiers in the library. Per the original data handling: Per sample, the median was approximately 100,000 TCRs, with values from 23,224 to 690,600. TCRdb reanalysed the RACE reads using MiXCR and keeps one entry per CDR3 protein. For this entry, the V and J calls and clone size follow TCRdb and not the study's own pipeline. The table shows more than 35,000 distinct CDR3 sequences, with about 3.5% occurring only once. Broader study findings: Counts of TCRs above 1 in 1000 frequency stayed unchanged with DPC sensitization.

The CDR3 totals 12 residues. Germline V gives CDR1 LGHDT, CDR2 YNNKEL (reference sequence). Trimming shortened V by 4 bases and J by 8 bases, and 11 bases separated the two germline ends. This chain uses TRBV3-1 with TRBJ1-2, with D possibly TRBD1 on 5 matching bases. This TCR was sampled from a human donor in good health. Some clones in this sample may be carry-over from other donors' samples. Material for sequencing was whole blood. CDR3 coding DNA: TGTGCCAGCAGCCGTCAGGAGGGGGGCTACACCTTC. Translation: CASSRQEGGYTF. The whole variable domain, remainder taken from reference TRBV3-1 and TRBJ1-2, is DTAVSQTPKYLVTQMGNDKSIKCEQNLGHDTMYWYKQDSKKFLKIMFSYNNKELIINETVPNRFSPKSPDKAHLNLHINSLELGDSAVYFCASSRQEGGYTFGSGTRLTVV.